Sequencing of this TCR beta chain was carried out in a study of CD8 T cell repertoires and HIV-1 epitope variants. The overall study: Separate wells received one of Twenty-five Gag or Nef variant peptides.

Here immunoSEQ multiplex PCR was the method, and the copy in TCRdb shows in-frame clones only, minus some. Of roughly 5,600 clones listed, 55% to 70% were seen once; the top ten hold approximately 40%. This clone was seen more than once but under ten times. Its matching antigen is unknown. Sequencing was carried out using cultured CD8+ T cells derived from PBMCs. The sequence derives from a male donor with HIV.

The CDR3: CASDPGTSGVPNEQYF. The CDR3 region has the DNA TGCGCCAGCGATCCCGGGACTAGCGGGGTCCCCAACGAGCAGTACTTC. The chain is built from TRBV5-1 and TRBJ2-7; the match to TRBD2 covers 13 bases. CDR3 length: 16 amino acids. The V segment lost 7 bases and the J segment 5 bases; nucleotides outside the gene matches: 12. CDR1 is SGHRS and CDR2 is YFSETQ in the germline V gene.